What follows describes a single T cell receptor (beta chain). Its antigen is unknown. Unexposed donor CD4+ T cells date from about 2011-2019, before the COVID-19 pandemic. After roughly ten days of culture, CD4+ T cells were isolated. As cell numbers allowed, unexposed-donor CD4+ T cells faced SARS-CoV-2 S/N and four cold-coronavirus spikes. The record originates from a study of CD4 T cells in relation to SARS-CoV-2 and coronaviruses. Study details: The HLA restriction of the shared crossreactive spike epitopes was mapped.

The assay was immunoSEQ multiplex PCR, and TCRdb's table has in-frame clones only and misses some. In the table there are under 14,000 clones, approximately 78% of which are singletons. V was shortened by 5 bases and J by 1 base, with 8 bases between the two germline ends. Germline V gene data show CDR1 as SNHLY and CDR2 as FYNNEI. This CDR3 region has 13 residues. This rearrangement joins TRBV2 to TRBJ1-1; D is ambiguous. Sequenced input: CD4+ T cells from PBMCs, cultured in vitro. The sequence was obtained from a human donor in good health. The CDR3 nucleotides read TGTGCCAGCAGTTTACGACAGAACACTGAAGCTTTCTTT. Translated, it gives CASSLRQNTEAFF.